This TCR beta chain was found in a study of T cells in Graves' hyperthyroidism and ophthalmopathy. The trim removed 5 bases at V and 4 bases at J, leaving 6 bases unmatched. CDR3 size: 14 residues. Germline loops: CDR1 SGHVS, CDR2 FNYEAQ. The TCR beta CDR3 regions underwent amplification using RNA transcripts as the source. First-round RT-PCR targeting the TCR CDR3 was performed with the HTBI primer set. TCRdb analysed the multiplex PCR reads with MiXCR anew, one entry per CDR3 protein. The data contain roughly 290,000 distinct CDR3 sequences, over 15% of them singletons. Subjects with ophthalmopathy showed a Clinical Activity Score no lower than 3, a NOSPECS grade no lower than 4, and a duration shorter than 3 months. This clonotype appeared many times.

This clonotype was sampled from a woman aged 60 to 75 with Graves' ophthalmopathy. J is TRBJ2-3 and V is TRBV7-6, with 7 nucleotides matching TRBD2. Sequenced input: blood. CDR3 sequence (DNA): TGTGCCAGCAGCCCCAGCGGGGCCCCAGATACGCAGTATTTT. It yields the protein CASSPSGAPDTQYF.